This TCR beta chain comes out of a study of CD8 T cells in ankylosing spondylitis. General observations from the study: Roughly eight highly homologous variants made up a TCR beta motif that seemed to typify ankylosing spondylitis blood. Clones linked to the disease showed a CD8+ phenotype. They occurred at relatively low frequencies in peripheral blood. A number of the motif variants had already been described in reactive arthritis synovial fluid and blood.

From the 5' RACE reads, TCRdb called clonotypes with MiXCR, one entry per CDR3 protein. This table has 150,000 to 200,000 distinct CDR3 sequences, around 20% appearing once. Worth noting for this clonotype: Its antigen is not identified.

This receptor was obtained from a male donor with ankylosing spondylitis or in good health (not recorded which). Sequenced: blood, either unsorted or a sorted T cell fraction (not recorded which).

The CDR3 nucleotides read TGTGCTAGTGGTTCCTCCGGGACGTCGGGTGGGACCCAGTACTTC. It translates to CASGSSGTSGGTQYF. This sequence joins TRBV12-5 and TRBJ2-5; D tentatively reads TRBD1 or TRBD2 (5 bases each). Germline values: CDR1 LGHNT, CDR2 FRNRAP. This CDR3 is built from 15 residues. V was shortened by 4 bases and J by 7 bases, with 19 bases between the two germline ends.